This T cell receptor beta chain comes out of a study of control samples from healthy donors and cancer patients. The protocol was immunoSEQ multiplex PCR, while the TCRdb copy is restricted to in-frame clones and leaves out a portion. Of roughly 80,000 clones in the sample, roughly 88% were seen once. About this clone: The sample carries other DNA sequences with the same CDR3.

The CDR3 totals 11 residues. Germline-derived CDR1 and CDR2 are SGHRS and YFSETQ. Trimming stripped 0 bases from V and 5 bases from J, with 1 base between. The chain joins TRBV5-1 to TRBJ2-3, with D uncertain. The sample taken for sequencing was blood. The receptor's source is a woman aged 50 to 60 in good health. The CDR3 region is CASSLGDTQYF. The CDR3 DNA is TGCGCCAGCAGCTTGGGAGATACGCAGTATTTT.